This TCR beta chain was captured by sequencing in a study of human thymus T cells. Points from the study as a whole: An apparent bias in V and J gene usage was seen in thymic and blood repertoires.

Finnish infants who were healthy and having corrective surgery for congenital heart defects made up the donors. The protocol was immunoSEQ multiplex PCR, while the TCRdb copy is restricted to in-frame clones and leaves out a portion. Here the sample spans tens of thousands of clones, approximately 95% being singletons. Trimming removed 5 bases from V and 6 bases from J, with 13 bases in between. This CDR3 has 13 amino acids. The germline V gene has CDR1 MNHEY and CDR2 SVGAGI. Turning to this clone: Its specificity is unknown.

This TCR was recovered from a boy under two years old with a congenital heart defect but otherwise immunologically healthy. The specimen was blood. The chain couples TRBV6-5 to TRBJ1-2; possibly TRBD1 for D (5 bases). The CDR3: CASSRDQYDGYTF. The CDR3 DNA reads as TGTGCCAGCAGTCGGGACCAGTACGATGGCTACACCTTC.